This passage covers 12 T cell receptor beta chains from one sample sequenced in a study of blood T cells in healthy people across ages. Using a J-beta primer mix together with a sample-barcoded 5' primer, a second PCR was run for roughly 7 to 11 cycles. Using its own MiXCR run on the 5' RACE reads, TCRdb lists one record per CDR3 protein. The sample holds around 750,000 distinct CDR3 sequences, roughly 50% seen once. The specimen sequenced was blood. These receptors all come from a man aged 80 or over in good health.

There are a few counts of this clonotype. The gene calls are TRBV2 and TRBJ2-1, with D tentatively TRBD1 or TRBD2 (5 bases each). Deletions cut 6 bases from V and 15 bases from J, with 18 bases between. Germline CDR1 is SNHLY and CDR2 is FYNNEI. This CDR3 has 12 residues. The CDR3 DNA reads as TGTGCCAGCAGACCCGCACGGGGCGTGGGGTTCTTC. Protein product: CASRPARGVGFF.

The rearrangement joins TRBV20-1 to TRBJ2-4; 7 nucleotides agree with TRBD2. The DNA end is a closer match to TRBJ2-7, so the J assignment may be wrong. The germline V gene encodes CDR1 DFQATT and CDR2 SNEGSKA (reference sequence). This CDR3 contains 11 residues. The CDR3, as DNA: TGCAGTGCTGCTTGGGGGGGCGAGCAGTACTTC. Amino acid sequence: CSAAWGGEQYF.

V is TRBV2 and J is TRBJ1-5; 8 bases line up with TRBD1. CDR1 SNHLY and CDR2 FYNNEI come from the germline V gene. The CDR3 covers 14 residues. Trimming at V came to 9 bases and at J to 11 bases, leaving 15 bases not matched to a gene. This CDR3 reads CASGQGREVIAQHF. CDR3 nucleotides: TGTGCCAGTGGACAGGGCCGGGAAGTCATAGCCCAGCATTTT.

The rearrangement uses TRBV5-1 and TRBJ2-3; D might be TRBD1 or TRBD2, each matching 5 bases. Germline CDR1 SGHRS, CDR2 YFSETQ. Trimming took off 0 bases at V and 6 bases at J, with 17 bases between the two ends. This CDR3 is built from 16 residues. CDR3 sequence: CASSLAGTRRSDTQYF. In DNA form, the CDR3 reads TGCGCCAGCAGCTTGGCAGGGACCCGGAGGTCGGATACGCAGTATTTT. The whole variable domain, remainder taken from reference TRBV5-1 and TRBJ2-3, is KAGVTQTPRYLIKTRGQQVTLSCSPISGHRSVSWYQQTPGQGLQFLFEYFSETQRNKGNFPGRFSGRQFSNSRSEMNVSTLELGDSALYLCASSLAGTRRSDTQYFGPGTRLTVL.

This clonotype was counted a few times. V is TRBV9 and J is TRBJ2-7, with D perhaps matching TRBD2 (5 bases). With 0 bases removed from V and 0 bases from J, the gap between germline ends came to 13 bases. The CDR3 totals 16 residues. CDR1 and CDR2 from the germline V gene are SGDLS and YYNGEE. CDR3 region: CASSVALRGPSYEQYF. For the CDR3, the DNA is TGTGCCAGCAGCGTAGCTCTTCGCGGGCCCTCCTACGAGCAGTACTTC.

The chain employs TRBV29-1 and TRBJ2-7, with 8 bases lining up with TRBD2. The DNA end is more similar to TRBJ2-5, so the J call may be wrong. The CDR3 runs 14 residues. CDR1 and CDR2 from the germline V gene are SQVTM and ANQGSEA. The CDR3 protein is CSVDGGAGVETQYF. In DNA form, the CDR3 reads TGCAGCGTTGACGGGGGGGCCGGGGTAGAGACCCAGTACTTC.

The V and J genes are TRBV12-3 or TRBV12-4 and TRBJ2-1, with D hard to call. The CDR3 extends over 12 amino acids. The germline V and J ends were trimmed by 6 bases and 9 bases, with 12 bases remaining between them. CDR3 in amino acids: CASRLQPFEQFF. The CDR3, as DNA: TGTGCCAGCAGGTTACAGCCGTTTGAGCAGTTCTTC.

The chain is built from TRBV9 and TRBJ1-2; possibly TRBD1 for D (5 bases). Trimming pared 3 bases from V and 3 bases from J, leaving 9 bases between. Germline V gives CDR1 SGDLS, CDR2 YYNGEE. This CDR3 region has 13 residues. The chain's CDR3 is CASSGRGDYGYTF. In DNA, the CDR3 is TGTGCCAGCAGCGGCAGAGGGGACTATGGCTACACCTTC.

This chain uses TRBV10-1 with TRBJ2-1; D remains unclear. This CDR3 region has 13 residues. Germline loops: CDR1 WNHNN, CDR2 SYGVQD (reference sequence). V was pared by 3 bases and J by 4 bases, with 7 bases between. The CDR3 is CASSEGMYNEQFF. Here the CDR3 DNA reads TGCGCCAGCAGTGAAGGGATGTACAATGAGCAGTTCTTC.

The chain couples TRBV9 to TRBJ1-2; TRBD1 is a possible D gene (5 bases). The V gene's germline CDR1 is SGDLS and CDR2 YYNGEE. The CDR3 runs 17 residues. The V end was cut by 0 bases, the J end by 0 bases, with 15 bases between. This CDR3 reads CASSVAVTGTSNYGYTF. In DNA form, the CDR3 reads TGTGCCAGCAGCGTAGCGGTAACAGGTACATCTAACTATGGCTACACCTTC.

This clonotype was seen more than once but under ten times. The rearrangement links TRBV4-2 to TRBJ2-1; 7 bases fit TRBD1. V shed 1 base, J shed 10 bases, and the junction held 13 bases outside the gene matches. This CDR3 has 16 amino acids. Germline CDR1 and CDR2: LGHNA and YNFKEQ. The CDR3 coding sequence is TGTGCCAGCAGCCAAGGGGACCTCGGGACAGTGGGCGAGCAGTTCTTC. It codes for CASSQGDLGTVGEQFF.

The chain recombines TRBV12-3 or TRBV12-4 with TRBJ2-5, with D perhaps TRBD2 (7 bases). V lost 7 bases to trimming and J lost 4 bases, with 19 bases between them. This CDR3 is 15 amino acids long. The CDR3 nucleotides read TGTGCCAGCACCAAGAGCGGGATGACAGGAGAGACCCAGTACTTC. As protein: CASTKSGMTGETQYF.